The source of this T cell receptor (beta chain) is a study of post-analysis software for immune sequencing data. Each TCR beta cDNA library carried unique molecular identifiers. Around 500,000 cDNA molecules were obtained from about 0.98 to 11 million T cells. MiXCR was run by TCRdb on the PCR reads, yielding one entry per CDR3 protein. The sample shows around 440,000 distinct CDR3 sequences, approximately 45% of them seen only once. As regards this clonotype: Its specificity is not known.

Overall study results and limits: Strong co-clustering by F measure was seen for same-batch samples. About 5 TRBV segments, including TRBV5-6, TRBV5-1 and TRBV20-1, were more frequent in patients than controls. Controls significantly exceeded multiple sclerosis patients in normalized Chao1 diversity.

This CDR3 is built from 14 residues. Germline CDR1 reads MNHNS; CDR2 reads SASEGT. V trimming: 6 bases; J trimming: 1 base; junction bases outside the gene matches: 5. V usage is TRBV6-1 and J usage is TRBJ2-7, with 8 bases fitting TRBD1. The TCR originated in a girl between 5 and 17 years old with multiple sclerosis. The source material was blood. For the CDR3, the DNA is TGTGCCAGCAGGGGACAGGAACCTTCCTACGAGCAGTACTTC. Translating gives CASRGQEPSYEQYF.